Shown below are 5 T cell receptor beta chains from a single sample sequenced in a study of T-cell memory formation after mild COVID-19. TCRdb independently ran MiXCR on the 5' RACE reads; one entry per CDR3 protein. Seen here are about 390,000 distinct CDR3 sequences, under 25% observed once, and the top ten hold approximately 12%. Sequencing was carried out using PBMCs or a T cell subset sorted from them (not recorded which). The receptors originated from an adult woman who had mild COVID-19 (a few samples of this study predate the infection). Cell type and time point are not known.

This clonotype occurred a few times. The chain is built from TRBV12-3 or TRBV12-4 and TRBJ2-1; 11 bases map to TRBD2. The CDR3 is 15 amino acids. J lost 5 bases, V lost 5 bases, and 5 bases had no gene match. CDR3 DNA: TGTGCCAGCAGTCGTAGCGGGGGGGGTAACAATGAGCAGTTCTTC. Amino acids: CASSRSGGGNNEQFF.

The V and J genes are TRBV7-3 and TRBJ2-2; 8 nucleotides align to TRBD1. CDR3 size: 13 residues. Germline CDR1 is SGHTA and CDR2 is FQGTGA. V lost 7 bases to trimming and J lost 7 bases; unmatched junction nucleotides: 5. CDR3 nucleotide sequence: TGTGCCAGCAATCAGGGGGCTGACGGGGAGCTGTTTTTT. Amino acid sequence: CASNQGADGELFF.

This sequence joins TRBV6-2 or TRBV6-3 and TRBJ2-7; D unclear. V shed 6 bases and J shed 6 bases, with 18 bases lying between them. Germline values: CDR1 MNHEY, CDR2 SVGEGT. The CDR3 consists of 14 residues. The CDR3: CASSPERARREQYF. In DNA form, the CDR3 reads TGTGCCAGCAGCCCCGAAAGGGCCCGCCGCGAGCAGTACTTC.

A few counts support this clonotype. The chain carries TRBV5-1 and TRBJ2-7; 11 nucleotides match TRBD2. Germline CDR1 SGHRS, CDR2 YFSETQ. This CDR3 is 15 amino acids long. With 3 bases clipped from V and 3 bases from J, the junction kept 5 bases outside the gene matches. CDR3 sequence (DNA): TGCGCCAGCAGCTCGGGACTAGCGGATTTCTACGAGCAGTACTTC. The encoded protein is CASSSGLADFYEQYF.

This clonotype was seen only a few times. The DNA of the CDR3 is TGCGCCAGCAGCTCTAGGATTCAGGGAGCCTCTGAAGCTTTCTTT. It translates to CASSSRIQGASEAFF. The rearrangement joins TRBV5-1 to TRBJ1-1; TRBD1 might be the D (5 bases). V was cut by 3 bases and J by 6 bases, with 18 bases left in between. The length of the CDR3 is 15 residues. Germline CDR1 and CDR2: SGHRS and YFSETQ.